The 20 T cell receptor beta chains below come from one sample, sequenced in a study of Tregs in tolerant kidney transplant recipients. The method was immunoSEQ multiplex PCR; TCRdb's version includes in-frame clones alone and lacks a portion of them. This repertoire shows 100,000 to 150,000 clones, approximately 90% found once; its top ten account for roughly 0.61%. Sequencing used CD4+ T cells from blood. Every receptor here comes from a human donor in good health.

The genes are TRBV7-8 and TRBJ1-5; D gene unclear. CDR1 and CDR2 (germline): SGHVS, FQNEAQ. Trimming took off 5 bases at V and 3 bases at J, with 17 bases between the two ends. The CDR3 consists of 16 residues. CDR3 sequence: CASSPRPQRDNQPQHF. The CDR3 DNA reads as TGTGCCAGCAGCCCACGGCCGCAGAGGGACAATCAGCCCCAGCATTTT.

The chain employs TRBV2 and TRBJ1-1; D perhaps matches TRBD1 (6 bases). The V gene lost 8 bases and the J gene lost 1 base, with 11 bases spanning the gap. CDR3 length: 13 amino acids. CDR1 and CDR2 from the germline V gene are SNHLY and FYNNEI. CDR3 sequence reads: CASVWGQNTEAFF. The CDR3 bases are TGTGCCAGCGTCTGGGGACAGAACACTGAAGCTTTCTTT.

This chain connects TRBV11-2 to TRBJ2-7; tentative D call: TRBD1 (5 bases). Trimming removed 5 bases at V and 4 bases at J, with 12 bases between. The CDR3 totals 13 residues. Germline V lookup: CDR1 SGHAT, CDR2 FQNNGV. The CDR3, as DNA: TGTGCCAGCAGCACACCGTACAGGTACGAGCAGTACTTC. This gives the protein CASSTPYRYEQYF.

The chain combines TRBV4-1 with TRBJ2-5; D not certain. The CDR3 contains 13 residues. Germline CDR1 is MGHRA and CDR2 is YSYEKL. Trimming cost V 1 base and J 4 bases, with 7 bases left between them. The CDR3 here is CASSQGLPETQYF. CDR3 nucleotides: TGCGCCAGCAGCCAAGGCCTGCCAGAGACCCAGTACTTC.

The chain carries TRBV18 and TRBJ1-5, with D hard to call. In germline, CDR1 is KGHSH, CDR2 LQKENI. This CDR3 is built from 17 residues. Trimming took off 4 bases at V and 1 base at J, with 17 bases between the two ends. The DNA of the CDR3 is TGTGCCAGCTCACTCTCGACACGGGTGGCAAGCAATCAGCCCCAGCATTTT. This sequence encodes CASSLSTRVASNQPQHF.

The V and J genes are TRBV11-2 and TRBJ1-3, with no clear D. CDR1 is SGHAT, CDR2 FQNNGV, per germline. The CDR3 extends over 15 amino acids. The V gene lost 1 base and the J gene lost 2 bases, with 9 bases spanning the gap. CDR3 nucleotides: TGTGCCAGCAGCTTAGGTTGGAACCCTGGAAACACCATATATTTT. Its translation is CASSLGWNPGNTIYF.

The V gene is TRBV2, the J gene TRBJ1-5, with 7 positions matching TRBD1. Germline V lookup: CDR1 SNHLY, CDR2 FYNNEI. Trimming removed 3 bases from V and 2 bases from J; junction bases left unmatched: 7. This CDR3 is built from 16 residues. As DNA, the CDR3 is TGTGCCAGCAGTGATAGTCGACAGGGACGCAATCAGCCCCAGCATTTT. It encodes CASSDSRQGRNQPQHF.

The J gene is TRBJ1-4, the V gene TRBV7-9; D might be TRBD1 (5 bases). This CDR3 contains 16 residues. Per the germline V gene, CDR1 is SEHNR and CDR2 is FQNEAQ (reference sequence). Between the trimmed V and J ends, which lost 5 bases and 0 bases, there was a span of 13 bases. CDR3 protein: CASSPLGTSTNEKLFF. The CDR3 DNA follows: TGTGCCAGCAGCCCCCTCGGGACCTCAACTAATGAAAAACTGTTTTTT.

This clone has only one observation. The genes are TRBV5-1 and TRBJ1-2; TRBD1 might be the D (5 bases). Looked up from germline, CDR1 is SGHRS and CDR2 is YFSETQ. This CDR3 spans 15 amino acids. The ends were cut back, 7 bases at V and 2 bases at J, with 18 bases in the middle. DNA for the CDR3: TGCGCCAGCCGAACAGACCCGACAGCGAACTATGGCTACACCTTC. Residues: CASRTDPTANYGYTF.

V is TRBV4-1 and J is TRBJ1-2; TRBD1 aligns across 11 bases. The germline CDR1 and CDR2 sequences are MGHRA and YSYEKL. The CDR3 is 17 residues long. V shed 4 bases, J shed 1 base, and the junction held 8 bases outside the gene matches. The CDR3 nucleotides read TGCGCCAGCAGCCGGGGACAGGGGGTTTCTAGTAACTATGGCTACACCTTC. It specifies CASSRGQGVSSNYGYTF.

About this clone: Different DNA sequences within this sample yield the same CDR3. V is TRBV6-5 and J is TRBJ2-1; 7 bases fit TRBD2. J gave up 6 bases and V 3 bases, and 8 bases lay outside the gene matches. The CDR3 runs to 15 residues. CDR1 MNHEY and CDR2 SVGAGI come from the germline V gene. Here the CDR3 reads CASSYQSGIGNEQFF. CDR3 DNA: TGTGCCAGCAGTTATCAAAGCGGGATCGGCAATGAGCAGTTCTTC.

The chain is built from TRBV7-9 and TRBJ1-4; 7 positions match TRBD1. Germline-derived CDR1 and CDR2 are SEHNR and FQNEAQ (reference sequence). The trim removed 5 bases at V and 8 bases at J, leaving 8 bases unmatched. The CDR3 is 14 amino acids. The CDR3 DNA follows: TGTGCCAGCAGCCGGGACAGAGTTGGGGAAAAACTGTTTTTT. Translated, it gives CASSRDRVGEKLFF.

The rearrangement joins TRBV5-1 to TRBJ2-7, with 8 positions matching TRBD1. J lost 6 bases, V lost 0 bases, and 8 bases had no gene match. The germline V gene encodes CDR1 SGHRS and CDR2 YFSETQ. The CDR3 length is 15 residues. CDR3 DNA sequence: TGCGCCAGCAGCTTGGTTGTACAGGGGGATGGCGAGCAGTACTTC. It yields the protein CASSLVVQGDGEQYF.

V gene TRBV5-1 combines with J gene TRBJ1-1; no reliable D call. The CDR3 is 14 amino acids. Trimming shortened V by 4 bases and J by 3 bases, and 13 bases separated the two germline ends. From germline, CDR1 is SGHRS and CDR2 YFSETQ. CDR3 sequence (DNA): TGCGCCAGCAGCGACCTGGGAGGATACACTGAAGCTTTCTTT. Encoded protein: CASSDLGGYTEAFF.

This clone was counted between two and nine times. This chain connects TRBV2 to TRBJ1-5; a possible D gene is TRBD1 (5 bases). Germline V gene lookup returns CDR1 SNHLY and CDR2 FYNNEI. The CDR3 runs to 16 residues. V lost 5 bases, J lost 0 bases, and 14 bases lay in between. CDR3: CASSLPGINSNQPQHF. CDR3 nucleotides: TGTGCCAGCAGTCTCCCAGGGATAAATAGCAATCAGCCCCAGCATTTT.

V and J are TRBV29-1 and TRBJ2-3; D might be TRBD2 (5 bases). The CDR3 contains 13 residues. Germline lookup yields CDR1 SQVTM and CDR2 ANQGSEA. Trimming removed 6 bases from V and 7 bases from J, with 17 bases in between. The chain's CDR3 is CSVSADSSNTQYF. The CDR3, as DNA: TGCAGCGTCTCGGCGGACTCCTCAAATACGCAGTATTTT.

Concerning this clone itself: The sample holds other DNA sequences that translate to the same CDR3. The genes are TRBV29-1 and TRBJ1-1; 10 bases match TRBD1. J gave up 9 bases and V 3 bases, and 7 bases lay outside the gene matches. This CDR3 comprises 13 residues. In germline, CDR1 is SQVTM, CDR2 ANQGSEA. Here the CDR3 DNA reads TGCAGCGTTGAGGGCGGGACAGGGGAAAAAGCTTTCTTT. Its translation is CSVEGGTGEKAFF.

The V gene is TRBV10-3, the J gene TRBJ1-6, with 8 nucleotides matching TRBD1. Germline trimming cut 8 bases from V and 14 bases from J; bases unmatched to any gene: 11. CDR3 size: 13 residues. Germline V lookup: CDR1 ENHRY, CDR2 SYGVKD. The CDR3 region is CAIQDRVYGALHF. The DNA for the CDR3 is TGTGCCATCCAGGACAGGGTTTATGGGGCCCTCCACTTT.

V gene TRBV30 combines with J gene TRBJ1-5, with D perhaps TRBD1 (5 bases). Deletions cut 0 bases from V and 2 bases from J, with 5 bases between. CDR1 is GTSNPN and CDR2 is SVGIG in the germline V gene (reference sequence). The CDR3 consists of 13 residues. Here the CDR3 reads CAWSVQGNQPQHF. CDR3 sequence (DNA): TGTGCCTGGAGTGTACAGGGCAATCAGCCCCAGCATTTT.

The CDR3 sequence is CASSSGGNEQFF. The CDR3 DNA follows: TGTGCCAGCAGCAGTGGAGGGAATGAGCAGTTCTTC. The J gene is TRBJ2-1, the V gene TRBV7-9; a possible D gene is TRBD2 (6 bases). Per germline, CDR1 SEHNR and CDR2 FQNEAQ (reference sequence). V was pared by 5 bases and J by 7 bases, with 9 bases between. CDR3 length equals 12 residues.